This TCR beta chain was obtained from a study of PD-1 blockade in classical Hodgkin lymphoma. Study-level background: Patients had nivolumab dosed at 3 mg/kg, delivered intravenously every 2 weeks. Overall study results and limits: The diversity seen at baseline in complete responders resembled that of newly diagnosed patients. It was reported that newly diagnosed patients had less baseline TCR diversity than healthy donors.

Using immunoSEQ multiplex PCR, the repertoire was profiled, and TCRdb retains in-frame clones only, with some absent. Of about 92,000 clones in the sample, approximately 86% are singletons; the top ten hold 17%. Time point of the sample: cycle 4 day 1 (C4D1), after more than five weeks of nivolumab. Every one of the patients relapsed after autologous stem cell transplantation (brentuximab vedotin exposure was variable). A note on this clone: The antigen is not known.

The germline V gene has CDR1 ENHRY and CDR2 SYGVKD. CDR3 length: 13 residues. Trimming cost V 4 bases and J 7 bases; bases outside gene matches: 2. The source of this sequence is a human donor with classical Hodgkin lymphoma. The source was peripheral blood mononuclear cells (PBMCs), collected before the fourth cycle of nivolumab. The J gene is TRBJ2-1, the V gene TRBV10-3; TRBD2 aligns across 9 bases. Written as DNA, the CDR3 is TGTGCCATCAGTGTAGCGGGGGATAATGAGCAGTTCTTC. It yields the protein CAISVAGDNEQFF.